Included here is one TCR beta chain sequence, with context. Its antigen target is currently unknown. Base qualities are missing; no much larger clone stands one base away. Library creation used the immunoSEQ multiplex PCR assay. For the multiplex PCR, a mixture combining 60 forward primers for TCR Vbeta segments and 13 reverse primers for TCR Jbeta segments was used. The CDR3 region of rearranged TCR beta genes was amplified from genomic DNA by a multiplex PCR assay. The Illumina HiSeq System was used to sequence the amplified TCR beta libraries as 87-base-pair reads. On the authors' methods: In a later analysis, some 80 million unique TCR beta chains were counted across the 650 to 750 repertoires, and roughly 11 million of these chains were shared by at least two donors. Raw reads were error-corrected and collapsed into unique sequences by a nearest-neighbor algorithm in which closely related sequences were merged to remove PCR and sequencing errors. Alignment of CDR3 sequences to IMGT reference sequences was used to assign V, D and J gene segments. Each retained sequence needed at least a six-nucleotide match to both a V gene segment and a J gene segment. A rearrangement counted as productive if the CDR3 had no stop codons and remained in frame with V and J, and every other rearrangement counted as non-productive. CDR3 was defined by IMGT convention, running from the second conserved V-encoded cysteine to the conserved J-encoded phenylalanine. The earlier analysis of about 560 of the donors excluded any sequence lacking an unambiguous match to a single V gene segment. In an earlier analysis of approximately 610 of the donors, V segments were called functional above 56.7% productive rearrangements and were called segregating when the between-donor standard deviation exceeded 5%. A statistical classification framework was built for diagnosing cytomegalovirus status from the catalog of TCR beta chain sequences. A later analysis assigned V and J genes by comparing TCR nucleotide sequences with IMGT/GENE-DB human TR gene sequences. Using the TCRdist pipeline, a later analysis assigned CDR3 sequences along with most-parsimonious VDJ recombination scenarios. In a later analysis, each TCR beta chain was defined by its CDR3 amino acid sequence together with its V-gene family, and reads without a unique V-gene family were excluded. In a later analysis, approximately 590 highly shared, low-generation-probability nucleotide sequences were removed to address suspected cross-contamination and a sequencing artifact. In a later analysis, a clonal expansion index was calculated for each public chain from normalized within-repertoire ranks of inferred template counts. Generation probabilities in a later analysis came from a VDJ recombination model fitted to out-of-frame rearrangements, and those results were checked against IGoR. In a later analysis, TCR-TCR, TCR-HLA and TCR-CMV co-occurrence was scored with hypergeometric tests, and a repertoire-size bias correction was applied to TCR pairs. To estimate false discovery rates, a later analysis permuted the HLA or CMV assignments 20 times. In a later analysis, co-occurring TCRs were grouped using DBSCAN, and TCRdist sequence similarity was added for clustering within HLA-allele-positive subsets. For co-occurrence clustering, repertoires with fewer than 30,000 or more than 120,000 public chains were excluded, along with five or six repertoires with anomalous nucleotide sharing. The clones in this table, taken by TCRdb from immuneACCESS, are in-frame only. Not every clone is retained; where verified, under half of the shortfall comes from an unresolved V gene, and the cause of the rest is unknown. The V and J calls and the clone size are those of that table, but D and trimming were determined from the DNA. The sample table holds some 170,000 clones, of which about four fifths were seen once. The ten largest clones represent 2.5% to 3.5% of the sample.

The cohort comprised fewer than 700 healthy bone marrow donors. Cohort members were all nominally healthy when sampled, although unrecorded immune exposures were likely present. The donor was CMV seronegative and was included in the group of approximately 350 seronegative cohort members. Every donor gave a peripheral blood sample, and the peripheral blood mononuclear cells from that sample were used for TCR beta sequencing. Genomic DNA extraction from the blood cell samples was performed with the Qiagen DNeasy Blood Extraction Kit. CDR3 length: 13 amino acids, cysteine to phenylalanine. The retained sequence is limited to the CDR3, 39 bases, with the frame set at the first base. From the germline V gene (reference sequence), CDR1 is MNHEY and CDR2 is SMNVEV. The record originates from a study of cytomegalovirus exposure and HLA in healthy donors (TCRdb year 2017). The study in broad terms: An earlier analysis of roughly 610 of the donors reported 276 Gb of sequence data and approximately 120 million unique TCR beta sequences obtained from about 179 million T cells. An early release that covered about 600 HLA-typed donors contained approximately 300 gigabases of sequencing data and around 85 million unique TCR sequences. Of the 300 to 450 genotyped donors, 65% to 90% fell in the genetic ancestry cluster associated with self-reported Caucasian donors. The study aimed to test whether signatures of past pathogen exposure could be identified by cataloging public T cell receptors. The T cell repertoires of 700 or so subjects were profiled by immunosequencing and related to cytomegalovirus serostatus. Along with the approximately 650-subject first cohort, a separate validation cohort of 120 different subjects was used. To predict cytomegalovirus infection status, the study brought together high-throughput TCR immunosequencing, statistical association of individual TCRs with disease status, and machine learning. In a later analysis, previously published TCR beta repertoires from 600 to 850 donors were re-analyzed and high-resolution HLA genotyping was added so that TCR occurrence patterns could be studied. Rather than using new phenotypic data, the later analysis identified candidate immune exposures from TCR beta sequences and from how often those sequences occurred across donors. An earlier analysis of 587 of the donors applied high-throughput TCR beta sequencing to assess whether each TCR beta V gene segment acted as functional or pseudogenic. Donor age, sex, ethnicity and CMV serostatus were compiled together with the repertoire data. A later genetic analysis used genome-wide SNP genotypes for about three fifths of the 666 donors, treating that subset as a discovery cohort. All discovery cohort repertoires had been generated on a single sequencing platform. HLA typing covered class I and class II loci at four-digit resolution. Typing coverage varied by locus: about 620-640 donors for A, B, C, DRB1 and DQB1; approximately 500 for DQA1; 600 to 610 for DPA1; around 450 for DPB1. Several DR-DQ haplotypes were handled as single units for association and clustering, since linkage in the cohort was strong. Across about 380 genotyped donors of the cohort, an average of approximately 220,000 unique TCR beta nucleotide sequences per donor were sequenced, and roughly 18% of those sequences were non-productive. The full study reports these points: A further reported finding was that TCR beta sequences accurately predicted the HLA-A and HLA-B alleles for most subjects in the first cohort. Correlated functional status among segregating V segments might reflect linkage disequilibrium, but an unknown experimental factor could not be ruled out. In both the original and validation cohorts, the classifier was reported to diagnose cytomegalovirus status with high specificity and sensitivity. In this cohort, only TCR beta chains were sequenced, and detectable features were limited by the absence of alpha or paired-chain data. A later analysis found that TCR association rates varied across HLA loci, with DRB1 alleles showing the most associated TCRs and HLA-C alleles the fewest. At a false discovery rate of 0.05, a later analysis linked fewer than 20,000 TCR beta sequences to specific HLA alleles. In a later analysis, HLA-associated TCR beta chains showed more clonal expansion and lower generation probabilities than non-associated chains that were equally common. A cluster of highly shared sequence variants was judged likely to be a technical artifact of the sequencing pipeline. The study gave a list of roughly 150 TCR beta chains associated with cytomegalovirus. Roughly uniform sequencing depth across donors was assumed in presence/absence analyses, although this assumption may not hold. A few of the identified cytomegalovirus-associated TCR beta chains were confirmed in vitro to be specific for cytomegalovirus antigens. A later analysis reported that several top co-occurrence clusters appeared linked to parvovirus B19, influenza, CMV and Epstein-Barr virus. In a later genetic analysis, fewer N-insertions in productive TCRs were reported among donors in an Asian-associated ancestry cluster than the roughly 670-donor mean. Most CMV-associated TCR beta chains appeared to be HLA-restricted in a later analysis, and the HLA associations seemed to be driven largely by CMV exposure. While some public TCRs were present in many individuals, most TCR sequences turned up only very rarely across donors. The earlier analysis of 450 to 700 of the donors excluded roughly 17 rarely observed V segments, including chromosome 9 orphons, because counts were too low. In an earlier analysis of roughly 500 of the donors, most TCR beta V segments appeared in productive rearrangements about 90% or about 30% of the time, broadly matching IMGT annotations. The only immune exposure information available for the cohort was CMV serostatus. Some IMGT-functional V segments, including TRBV6-2 and TRBV6-3, could not be told apart with the 87-base-pair reads, so those segments were excluded. When HLA alleles, especially DR and DQ, strongly co-occurred, attributing TCR associations to individual alleles was difficult. A later genetic analysis associated a missense DCLRE1C variant with V-gene and J-gene trimming of TCR beta chains, and an independent cohort replicated the association. Because HLA typing was missing for some donors at each locus, association tests included only the typed subset. The authors suggested that the approach could potentially be extended to other disease states and immunological phenotypes.

The receptor chain draws on TRBV27 and TRBJ2-5, with TRBD2 as a weak D call on 6 bases. The J call could be wrong; TRBJ2-7 is a better fit for the DNA end. The receptor's source is a male donor in good health and CMV-seronegative. The material sequenced was PBMCs. Read as DNA, the sequence is TGTGCCAGCAGGGACCCTCGGGGGTACGAGCAGTACTTC. Protein translation: CASRDPRGYEQYF.